The sample holds many counts of the clone carrying this TCR beta chain. Its matching antigen is unknown. The sample belongs to a study of neurological immune-mediated disorders. Study findings and constraints: The expanded clones of different subjects shared no CDR3 amino acid sequences (suggesting private repertoires in all groups).

TCRdb itself ran the 5' RACE reads through MiXCR, one entry per CDR3 protein. The data show tens of thousands of distinct CDR3 sequences, about 9% seen once. V shed 4 bases and J 5 bases; nucleotides not matched to a gene: 7. CDR1 and CDR2 (germline): SGHRS, YFSETQ. The CDR3 length is 15 residues. Source material: PBMCs. The V gene is TRBV5-1, the J gene TRBJ2-3, with TRBD2 identical over 10 bases. The receptor was derived from a man aged 50 to 60 in good health. The CDR3 is CASSPSGRGGDTQYF. CDR3 sequence (DNA): TGCGCCAGCAGCCCTAGCGGGAGAGGCGGAGATACGCAGTATTTT.